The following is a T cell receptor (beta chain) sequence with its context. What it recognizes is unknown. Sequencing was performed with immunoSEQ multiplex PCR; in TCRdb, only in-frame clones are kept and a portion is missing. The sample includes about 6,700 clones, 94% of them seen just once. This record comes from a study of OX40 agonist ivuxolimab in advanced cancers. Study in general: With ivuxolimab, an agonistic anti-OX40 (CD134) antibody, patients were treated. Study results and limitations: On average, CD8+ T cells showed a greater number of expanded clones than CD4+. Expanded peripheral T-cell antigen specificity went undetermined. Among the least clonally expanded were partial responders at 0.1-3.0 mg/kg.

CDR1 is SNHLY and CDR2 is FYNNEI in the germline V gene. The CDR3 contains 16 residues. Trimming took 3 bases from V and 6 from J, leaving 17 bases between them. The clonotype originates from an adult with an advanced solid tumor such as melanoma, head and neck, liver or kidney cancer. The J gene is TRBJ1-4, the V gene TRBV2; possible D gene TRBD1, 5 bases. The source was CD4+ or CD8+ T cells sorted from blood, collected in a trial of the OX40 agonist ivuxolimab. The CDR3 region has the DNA TGTGCCAGCAGTGAGCCCCCAAGACAGATGGATGAAAAACTGTTTTTT. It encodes CASSEPPRQMDEKLFF.